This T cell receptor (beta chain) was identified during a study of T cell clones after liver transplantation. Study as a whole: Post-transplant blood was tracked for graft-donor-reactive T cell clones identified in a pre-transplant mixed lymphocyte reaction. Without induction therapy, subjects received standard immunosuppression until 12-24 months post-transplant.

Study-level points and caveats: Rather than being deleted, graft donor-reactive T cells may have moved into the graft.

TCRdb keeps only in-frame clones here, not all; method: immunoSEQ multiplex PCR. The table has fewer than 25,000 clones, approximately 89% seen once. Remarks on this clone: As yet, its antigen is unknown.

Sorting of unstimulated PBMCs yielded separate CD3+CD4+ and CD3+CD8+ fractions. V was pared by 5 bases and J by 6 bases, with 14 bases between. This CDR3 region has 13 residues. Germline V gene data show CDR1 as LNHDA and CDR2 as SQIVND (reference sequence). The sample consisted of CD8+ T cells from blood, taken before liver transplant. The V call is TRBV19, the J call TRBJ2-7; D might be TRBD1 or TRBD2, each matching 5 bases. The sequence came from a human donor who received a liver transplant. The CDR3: CASSSGTTGEQYF. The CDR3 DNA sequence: TGTGCCAGTAGTTCCGGGACGACGGGCGAGCAGTACTTC.